Included here is one T cell receptor beta chain sequence, with context. Its antigen is still unknown. These data originate in a study of beta chain features in type 1 diabetes. Study results and caveats: Patients' naive, central memory and regulatory TCRB repertoires appeared more alike than those of healthy donors. There was a moderate but significant shortening of TCRB CDR3s in all four CD4+ subsets of Type 1 diabetes patients.

Sort purity for all populations was recorded as exceeding 98%. Expressed TCRB transcripts got sequenced, as all isolated RNA was reverse transcribed. Libraries were prepared by immunoSEQ multiplex PCR; TCRdb keeps only in-frame clonotypes and omits some of them. This sample has about 710,000 clones, with about an eighth found just once. This CDR3 has 12 amino acids. Trimming shortened V by 7 bases and J by 8 bases, and 17 bases separated the two germline ends. Germline V gene lookup returns CDR1 SQVTM and CDR2 ANQGSEA. The specimen was naive CD4+ T cells from blood. This clonotype originated in a man between 18 and 35 years old with type 1 diabetes. The genes are TRBV29-1 and TRBJ1-2; the D gene is possibly TRBD1 (6 bases). The CDR3 sequence: CSALGGPGGYTF. Here the CDR3 DNA reads TGCAGCGCCCTGGGGGGGCCAGGAGGCTACACCTTC.